What follows is one T cell receptor (beta chain) and its context. Its antigen is as yet unknown. This sample was taken from a study of cytomegalovirus exposure and HLA in healthy donors. The CDR3 is made up of 13 amino acids. Germline CDR1 reads WSHSY; CDR2 reads SAAADI. V lost 5 bases and J 4 bases, leaving 11 bases between the germline ends. Findings and caveats of the study: Rarity marked most TCR sequences, yet some public TCRs occurred in many donors. TCR beta V segments were, for the most part, productive about 87% or about 30% of the time in an earlier analysis. In a later analysis, HLA-associated TCR beta chains were more clonally expanded than equally common others.

PCR amplification relied on 60 Vbeta primers (plus 13 Jbeta primers). Here immunoSEQ multiplex PCR was the method, and the copy in TCRdb shows in-frame clones only, minus some. The sample carries 200,000 to 250,000 clones, 65% to 90% recorded once. The V and J genes are TRBV10-2 and TRBJ1-1, with D perhaps TRBD1 (6 bases). This receptor was obtained from a girl aged 10 to 17 in good health and CMV-seronegative. Source material: PBMCs. The CDR3 region is CASSQGMGTEAFF. In nucleotides, the CDR3 is TGCGCCAGCAGTCAGGGGATGGGCACTGAAGCTTTCTTT.